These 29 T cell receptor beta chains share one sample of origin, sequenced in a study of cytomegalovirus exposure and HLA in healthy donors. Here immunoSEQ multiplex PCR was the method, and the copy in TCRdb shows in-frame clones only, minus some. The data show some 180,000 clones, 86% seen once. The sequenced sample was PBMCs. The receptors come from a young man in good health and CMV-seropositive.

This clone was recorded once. The DNA for the CDR3 is TGTGCCAGTAGTAGTCCGGGACAGGGAAGCAATCAGCCCCAGCATTTT. As protein: CASSSPGQGSNQPQHF. The V gene is TRBV19, the J gene TRBJ1-5; 9 bases line up with TRBD1. Germline-derived CDR1 and CDR2 are LNHDA and SQIVND (reference sequence). V shed 4 bases, J shed 1 base, and the junction held 5 bases outside the gene matches. The CDR3 totals 16 residues.

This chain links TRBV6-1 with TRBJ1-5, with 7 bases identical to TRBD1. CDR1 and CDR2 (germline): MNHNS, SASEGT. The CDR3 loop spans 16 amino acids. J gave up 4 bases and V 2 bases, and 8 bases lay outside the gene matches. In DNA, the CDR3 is TGTGCCAGCAGTGAAACAGGGGCTTTTCAAAATCAGCCCCAGCATTTT. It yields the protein CASSETGAFQNQPQHF.

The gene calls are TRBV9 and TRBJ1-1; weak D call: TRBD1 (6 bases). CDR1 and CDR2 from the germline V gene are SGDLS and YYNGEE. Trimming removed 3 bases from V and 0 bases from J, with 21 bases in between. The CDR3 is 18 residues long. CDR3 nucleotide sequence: TGTGCCAGCAGCGGAGGCCTGGCCAGGGGCAATGTGAACACTGAAGCTTTCTTT. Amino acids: CASSGGLARGNVNTEAFF.

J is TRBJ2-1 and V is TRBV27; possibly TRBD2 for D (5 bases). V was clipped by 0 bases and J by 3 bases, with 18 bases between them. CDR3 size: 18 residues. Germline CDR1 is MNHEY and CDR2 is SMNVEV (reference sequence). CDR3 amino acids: CASSLSGIVLVGYNEQFF. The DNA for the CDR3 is TGTGCCAGCAGTTTATCGGGGATCGTACTAGTTGGCTACAATGAGCAGTTCTTC.

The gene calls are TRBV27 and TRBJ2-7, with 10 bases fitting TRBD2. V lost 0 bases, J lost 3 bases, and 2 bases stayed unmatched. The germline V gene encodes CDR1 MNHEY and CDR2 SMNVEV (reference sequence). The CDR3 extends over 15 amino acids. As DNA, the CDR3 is TGTGCCAGCAGTTTATCACTAGCGGGGTACTACGAGCAGTACTTC. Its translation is CASSLSLAGYYEQYF.

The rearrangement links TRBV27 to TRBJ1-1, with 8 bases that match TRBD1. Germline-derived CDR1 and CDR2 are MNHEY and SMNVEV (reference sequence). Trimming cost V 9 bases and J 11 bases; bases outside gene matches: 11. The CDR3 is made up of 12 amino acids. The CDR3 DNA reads TGTGCCAGTTCAGGGGGCCCCTTTGAGGCTTTCTTT. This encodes CASSGGPFEAFF.

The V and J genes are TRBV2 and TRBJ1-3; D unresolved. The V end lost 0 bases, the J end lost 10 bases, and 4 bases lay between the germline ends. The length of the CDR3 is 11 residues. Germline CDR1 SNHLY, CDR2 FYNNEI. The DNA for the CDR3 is TGTGCCAGCAGTGAAGCGTTGACCATATATTTT. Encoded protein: CASSEALTIYF.

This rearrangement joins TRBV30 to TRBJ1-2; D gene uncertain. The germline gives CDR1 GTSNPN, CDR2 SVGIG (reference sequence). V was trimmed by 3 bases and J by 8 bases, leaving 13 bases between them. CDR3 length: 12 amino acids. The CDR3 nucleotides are TGTGCCTGGAGCTCCACCTCTGGAGGCTACACCTTC. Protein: CAWSSTSGGYTF.

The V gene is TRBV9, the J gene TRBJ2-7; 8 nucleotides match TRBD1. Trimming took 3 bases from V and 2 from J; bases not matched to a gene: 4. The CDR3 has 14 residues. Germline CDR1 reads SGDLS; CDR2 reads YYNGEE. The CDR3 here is CASSATDRAYEQYF. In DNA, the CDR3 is TGTGCCAGCAGCGCAACGGACAGGGCCTACGAGCAGTACTTC.

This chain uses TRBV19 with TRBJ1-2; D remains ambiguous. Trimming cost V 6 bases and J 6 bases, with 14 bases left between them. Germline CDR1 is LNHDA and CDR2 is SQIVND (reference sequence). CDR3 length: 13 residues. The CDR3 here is CASSSHTQHGYTF. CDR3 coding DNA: TGTGCCAGTAGCTCCCATACTCAACATGGCTACACCTTC.

CDR3 DNA sequence: TGTGCCTGGAGTCCGGGACATATGAACACTGAAGCTTTCTTT. It translates to CAWSPGHMNTEAFF. This sequence joins TRBV30 and TRBJ1-1, with a weak D call TRBD1 (6 bases). Per germline, CDR1 GTSNPN and CDR2 SVGIG (reference sequence). The ends were cut back, 2 bases at V and 0 bases at J, with 10 bases in the middle. The CDR3 spans 14 residues.

The CDR3 protein is CAWSVSLGTLEAFF. CDR3 nucleotide sequence: TGTGCCTGGAGTGTATCTTTAGGGACGCTTGAAGCTTTCTTT. The chain combines TRBV30 with TRBJ1-1; D possibly corresponds to TRBD1 (5 bases). Germline V lookup: CDR1 GTSNPN, CDR2 SVGIG (reference sequence). The CDR3 has 14 residues. V lost 0 bases and J 7 bases, leaving 15 bases between the germline ends.

As DNA, the CDR3 is TGTGCCAGCAGAAGGCTAGCCTCTAGCACAGATACGCAGTATTTT. Amino acids: CASRRLASSTDTQYF. The chain links TRBV2 to TRBJ2-3, with D maybe TRBD2 (5 bases). V was clipped by 6 bases and J by 0 bases, with 13 bases between them. CDR1 and CDR2 from the germline V gene are SNHLY and FYNNEI. This CDR3 is built from 15 residues.

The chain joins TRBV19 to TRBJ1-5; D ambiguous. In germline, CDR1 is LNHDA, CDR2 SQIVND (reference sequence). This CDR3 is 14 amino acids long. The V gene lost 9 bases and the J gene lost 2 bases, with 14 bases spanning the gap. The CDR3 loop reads CASTWQAGNQPQHF. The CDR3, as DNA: TGTGCCAGCACCTGGCAGGCGGGCAATCAGCCCCAGCATTTT.

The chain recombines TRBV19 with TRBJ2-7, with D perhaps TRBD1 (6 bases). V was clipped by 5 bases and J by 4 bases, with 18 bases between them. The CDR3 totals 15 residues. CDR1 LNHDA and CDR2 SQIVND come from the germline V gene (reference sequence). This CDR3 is CASSWMTGGAYEQYF. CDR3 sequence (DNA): TGTGCCAGTAGTTGGATGACAGGAGGCGCATACGAGCAGTACTTC.

The CDR3 reads CASSLVHWETQYF. CDR3 nucleotides: TGTGCCAGCAGCTTAGTCCATTGGGAGACCCAGTACTTC. The chain combines TRBV7-9 with TRBJ2-5; D gene unclear. Germline V lookup: CDR1 SEHNR, CDR2 FQNEAQ (reference sequence). V was shortened by 1 base and J by 5 bases, with 8 bases between the two germline ends. This CDR3 is built from 13 residues.

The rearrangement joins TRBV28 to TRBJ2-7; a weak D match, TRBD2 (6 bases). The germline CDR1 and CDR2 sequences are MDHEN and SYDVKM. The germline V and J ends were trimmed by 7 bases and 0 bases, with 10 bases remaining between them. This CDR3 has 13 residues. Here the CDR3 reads CASKAGSSYEQYF. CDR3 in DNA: TGTGCCAGCAAGGCGGGGAGCTCCTACGAGCAGTACTTC.

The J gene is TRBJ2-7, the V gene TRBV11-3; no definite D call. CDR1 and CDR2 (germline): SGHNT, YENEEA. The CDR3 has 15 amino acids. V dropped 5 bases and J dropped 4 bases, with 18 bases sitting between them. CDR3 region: CASSPVVFDSYEQYF. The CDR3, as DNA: TGTGCCAGCAGCCCCGTGGTGTTCGATTCATACGAGCAGTACTTC.

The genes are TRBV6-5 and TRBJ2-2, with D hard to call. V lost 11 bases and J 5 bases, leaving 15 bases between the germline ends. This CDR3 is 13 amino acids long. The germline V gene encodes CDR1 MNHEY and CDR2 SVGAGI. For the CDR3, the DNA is TGTGCCTCTACAGAACCCGGGACCGGGGAGCTGTTTTTT. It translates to CASTEPGTGELFF.

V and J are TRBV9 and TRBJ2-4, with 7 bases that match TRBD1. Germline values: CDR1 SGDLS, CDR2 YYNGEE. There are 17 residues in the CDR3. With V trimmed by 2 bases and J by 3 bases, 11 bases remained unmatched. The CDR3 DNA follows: TGTGCCAGCAGCGTCGATGGGAGCCAGGGGGTCAAAAACATTCAGTACTTC. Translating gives CASSVDGSQGVKNIQYF.

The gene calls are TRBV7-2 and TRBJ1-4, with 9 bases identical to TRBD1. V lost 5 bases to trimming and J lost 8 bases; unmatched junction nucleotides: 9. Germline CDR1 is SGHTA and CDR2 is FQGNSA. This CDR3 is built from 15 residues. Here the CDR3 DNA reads TGTGCCAGCAGCCTCCCCGGGACAGGGCAGGAAAAACTGTTTTTT. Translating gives CASSLPGTGQEKLFF. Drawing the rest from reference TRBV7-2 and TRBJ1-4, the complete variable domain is GAGVSQSPSNKVTEKGKDVELRCDPISGHTALYWYRQSLGQGLEFLIYFQGNSAPDKSGLPSDRFSAERTGGSVSTLTIQRTQQEDSAVYLCASSLPGTGQEKLFFGSGTQLSVL.

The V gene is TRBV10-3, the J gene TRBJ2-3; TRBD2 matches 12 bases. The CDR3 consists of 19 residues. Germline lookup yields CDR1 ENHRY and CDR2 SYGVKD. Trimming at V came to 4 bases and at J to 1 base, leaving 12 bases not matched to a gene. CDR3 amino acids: CAISGYTSGRWMGTDTQYF. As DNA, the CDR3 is TGTGCCATCAGTGGCTATACTAGCGGGAGGTGGATGGGCACAGATACGCAGTATTTT.

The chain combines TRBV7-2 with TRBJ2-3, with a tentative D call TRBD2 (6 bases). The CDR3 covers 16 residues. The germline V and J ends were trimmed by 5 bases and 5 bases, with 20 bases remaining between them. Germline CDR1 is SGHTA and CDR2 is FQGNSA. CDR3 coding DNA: TGTGCCAGCAGCCTCTTAGGGGCTAGCGAGGTAGATACGCAGTATTTT. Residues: CASSLLGASEVDTQYF. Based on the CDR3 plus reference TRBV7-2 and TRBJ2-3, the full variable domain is GAGVSQSPSNKVTEKGKDVELRCDPISGHTALYWYRQSLGQGLEFLIYFQGNSAPDKSGLPSDRFSAERTGGSVSTLTIQRTQQEDSAVYLCASSLLGASEVDTQYFGPGTRLTVL.

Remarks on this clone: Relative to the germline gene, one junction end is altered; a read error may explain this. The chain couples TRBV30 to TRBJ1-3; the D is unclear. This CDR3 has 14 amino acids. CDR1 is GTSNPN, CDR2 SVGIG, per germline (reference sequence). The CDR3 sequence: CAWSVRTATPYMRF. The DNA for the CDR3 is TGTGCCTGGAGTGTACGCACCGCAACACCATATATGCGATTT. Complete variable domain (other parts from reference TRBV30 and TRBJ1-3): SQTIHQWPATLVQPVGSPLSLECTVEGTSNPNLYWYRQAAGRGLQLLFYSVGIGQISSEVPQNLSASRPQDRQFILSSKKLLLSDSGFYLCAWSVRTATPYMRFGEGSWLTVV.

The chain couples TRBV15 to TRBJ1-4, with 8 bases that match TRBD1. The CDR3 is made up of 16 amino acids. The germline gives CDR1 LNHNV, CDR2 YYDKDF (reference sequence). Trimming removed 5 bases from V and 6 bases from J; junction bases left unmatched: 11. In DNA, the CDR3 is TGTGCCACCAGCCCATTAGCCGGGACAGGAGATGAAAAACTGTTTTTT. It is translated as CATSPLAGTGDEKLFF.

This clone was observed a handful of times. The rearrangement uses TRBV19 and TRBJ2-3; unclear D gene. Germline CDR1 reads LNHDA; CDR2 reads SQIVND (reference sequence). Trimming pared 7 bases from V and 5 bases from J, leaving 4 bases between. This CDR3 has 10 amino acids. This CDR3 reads CASNGDTQYF. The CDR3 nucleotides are TGTGCCAGTAATGGAGATACGCAGTATTTT.

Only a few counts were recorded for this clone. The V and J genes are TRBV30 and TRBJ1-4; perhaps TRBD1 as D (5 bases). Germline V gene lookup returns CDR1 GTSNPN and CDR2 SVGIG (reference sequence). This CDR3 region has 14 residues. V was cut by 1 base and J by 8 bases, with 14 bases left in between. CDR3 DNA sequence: TGTGCCTGGAGTGCGGGACTCGGACGGGAAAAACTGTTTTTT. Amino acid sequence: CAWSAGLGREKLFF.

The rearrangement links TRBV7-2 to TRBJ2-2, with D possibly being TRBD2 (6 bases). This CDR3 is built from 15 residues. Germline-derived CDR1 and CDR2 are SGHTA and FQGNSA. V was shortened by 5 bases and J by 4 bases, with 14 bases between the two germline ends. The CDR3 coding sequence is TGTGCCAGCAGCGACCGGCTCGGGGGCACCGGGGAGCTGTTTTTT. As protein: CASSDRLGGTGELFF.

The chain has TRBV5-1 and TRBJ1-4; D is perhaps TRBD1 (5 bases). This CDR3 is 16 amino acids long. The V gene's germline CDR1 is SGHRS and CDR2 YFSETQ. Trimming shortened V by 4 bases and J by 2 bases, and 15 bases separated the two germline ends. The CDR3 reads CASSEDSKGTNEKLFF. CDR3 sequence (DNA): TGCGCCAGCAGCGAAGACAGTAAGGGTACTAATGAAAAACTGTTTTTT.